Presented here are 2 T cell receptor beta chains from one specimen sequenced in a study of T cell repertoires in cytomegalovirus infection. MiXCR was run by TCRdb on the reads, yielding one entry per CDR3 protein. The sample yields fewer than 950,000 distinct CDR3 sequences, about 31% seen once. The antigens these receptors bind are not known. The specimen comprised cultured CD8+ T cells from PBMCs, sampled from culture after CMV antigen stimulation. The receptors come from a human donor in good health (CMV status not recorded). Some clones in this sample may be carry-over from other donors' samples.

The gene calls are TRBV7-9 and TRBJ1-2, with TRBD1 matching over 9 bases. This CDR3 region has 19 residues. J lost 9 bases, V lost 4 bases, and 24 bases had no gene match. Germline V gene sequence: CDR1 SEHNR, CDR2 FQNEAQ (reference sequence). This CDR3 is CASSSALTDRGRHVVSYTF. The CDR3 DNA reads TGTGCCAGCAGCTCAGCCCTTACGGACAGGGGCCGCCATGTCGTAAGCTACACCTTC.

This clonotype has more than one count but fewer than ten. CDR3 DNA sequence: TGTGCCAGCACCCCCCGGGGGGCCGACTACGAGCAGTACGTC. It encodes CASTPRGADYEQYV. The rearrangement joins TRBV6-4 to TRBJ2-7; D perhaps matches TRBD2 (7 bases). There are 14 residues in the CDR3. Germline CDR1 reads MRHNA; CDR2 reads SNTAGT. V was pared by 7 bases and J by 3 bases, with 16 bases between.